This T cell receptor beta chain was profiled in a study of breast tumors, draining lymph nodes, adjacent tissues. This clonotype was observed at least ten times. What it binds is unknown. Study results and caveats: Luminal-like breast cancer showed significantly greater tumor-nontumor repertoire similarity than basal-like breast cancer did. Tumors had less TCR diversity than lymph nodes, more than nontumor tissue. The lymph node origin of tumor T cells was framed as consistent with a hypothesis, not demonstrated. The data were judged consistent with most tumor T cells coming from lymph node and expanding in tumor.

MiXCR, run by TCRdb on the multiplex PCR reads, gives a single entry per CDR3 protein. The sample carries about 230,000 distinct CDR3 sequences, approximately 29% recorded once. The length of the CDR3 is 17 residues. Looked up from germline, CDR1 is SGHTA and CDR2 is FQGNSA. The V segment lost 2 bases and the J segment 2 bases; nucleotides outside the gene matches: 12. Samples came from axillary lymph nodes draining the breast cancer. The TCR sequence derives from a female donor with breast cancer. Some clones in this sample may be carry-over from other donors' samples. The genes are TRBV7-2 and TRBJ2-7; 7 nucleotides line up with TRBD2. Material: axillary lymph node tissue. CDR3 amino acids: CASSLRGGAGVPYEQYF. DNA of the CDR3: TGTGCCAGCAGCTTACGGGGTGGCGCGGGAGTCCCCTACGAGCAGTACTTC.